This is a list of T cell receptor beta chains from one sample in a study of T-cell memory formation after mild COVID-19. One entry per CDR3 protein results from TCRdb running MiXCR on the 5' RACE reads. The repertoire consists of approximately 480,000 distinct CDR3 sequences, with 15% to 20% occurring once and the leading ten covering over 9%. Material: PBMCs or a T cell subset sorted from them (not recorded which). These receptors were collected from an adult woman who had mild COVID-19 (a few samples of this study predate the infection). Cell type and time point are not known. The CDR3 runs from the conserved cysteine through the conserved F or W. The D gene is left open where the match is weak. For some rows the clone size is stated as once, few or many, or as a class when expanded; others skip it.

d_gene,j_gene,v_gene,abundance,CDR3aa,CDR3nt
TRBD2,TRBJ2-3,TRBV11-2,few,CASSPLAGVADTQYF,TGTGCCAGCAGCCCTTTAGCGGGGGTGGCAGATACGCAGTATTTT
.,TRBJ1-5,TRBV20-1,few,CSARDTRPNSNQPQHF,TGCAGTGCTAGAGATACCAGGCCAAATAGCAATCAGCCCCAGCATTTT
.,TRBJ1-1,TRBV29-1,few,CSVYWGTEAFF,TGCAGCGTTTATTGGGGCACTGAAGCTTTCTTT
.,TRBJ1-2,TRBV12-3/TRBV12-4,.,CAIQPQGMTYGYTF,TGTGCCATCCAGCCCCAGGGGATGACCTATGGCTACACCTTC
.,TRBJ2-7,TRBV30,.,CAWSRVKQYF,TGTGCCTGGAGTCGAGTCAAGCAGTACTTC
TRBD1,TRBJ1-2,TRBV12-3/TRBV12-4,few,CASSRTGANYGYTF,TGTGCCAGCAGCCGGACAGGCGCTAACTATGGCTACACCTTC
TRBD1,TRBJ1-1,TRBV6-5,once,CASSLGDRGEAFF,TGTGCCAGCAGTCTGGGGGACAGGGGAGAAGCTTTCTTT
TRBD1,TRBJ1-1,TRBV9,few,CASSVDRGGTEAFF,TGTGCCAGCAGCGTAGACAGGGGTGGGACTGAAGCTTTCTTT
TRBD2,TRBJ2-1,TRBV12-3/TRBV12-4,many,CASSRRTSGRVNSYNEQFF,TGTGCCAGCAGTCGAAGGACTAGCGGGAGGGTTAACTCCTACAATGAGCAGTTCTTC
TRBD1,TRBJ1-3,TRBV3-1,.,CASSHRTGSRNTIYF,TGTGCCAGCAGCCATAGGACAGGGTCCCGAAACACCATATATTTT
.,TRBJ2-3,TRBV29-1,few,CSVGGASGDTQYF,TGCAGCGTTGGGGGGGCCTCGGGAGATACGCAGTATTTT
.,TRBJ2-3,TRBV6-6,many,CASSYSMKRTDTQYF,TGTGCCAGCAGTTACTCGATGAAGCGCACAGATACGCAGTATTTT
.,TRBJ2-3,TRBV6-5,.,CASSYSQRVTDTQYF,TGTGCCAGCAGTTACTCGCAGCGGGTGACGGATACGCAGTATTTT
.,TRBJ2-7,TRBV4-1,.,CASSQEVPF,TGCGCCAGCAGCCAAGAGGTCCCGTTC
TRBD2,TRBJ2-3,TRBV7-2,many,CASSFTGGRSDTQYF,TGTGCCAGCAGCTTTACGGGAGGTCGGTCGGATACGCAGTATTTT
.,TRBJ1-5,TRBV4-1,.,CASSQERGINQPQHF,TGCGCCAGCAGCCAAGAACGTGGGATCAATCAGCCCCAGCATTTT
.,TRBJ2-1,TRBV21-1,.,CASSNQARKQFF,TGTGCCAGCAGCAACCAAGCTAGAAAGCAGTTCTTC
TRBD2,TRBJ2-7,TRBV9,few,CASSVGTSGRTYEQYF,TGTGCCAGCAGCGTAGGTACTAGCGGGAGAACCTACGAGCAGTACTTC
.,TRBJ2-7,TRBV7-9,.,CASSHTPGTASYEQYF,TGTGCCAGCAGCCACACTCCAGGGACGGCTAGCTACGAGCAGTACTTC
TRBD2,TRBJ2-1,TRBV7-9,.,CASSLVAWLAGGDSYNEQFF,TGTGCCAGCAGCTTAGTCGCTTGGCTAGCGGGGGGCGACTCCTACAATGAGCAGTTCTTC
.,TRBJ2-1,TRBV25-1,.,CASRAGGGPENEQFF,TGTGCCAGCAGGGCAGGGGGAGGGCCGGAAAATGAGCAGTTCTTC
TRBD2,TRBJ2-1,TRBV28,.,CASSQGLNYNEQFF,TGTGCCAGCAGTCAGGGACTAAATTACAATGAGCAGTTCTTC
.,TRBJ1-2,TRBV12-3/TRBV12-4,.,CASSRLGGFGYTF,TGTGCCAGCAGCCGATTAGGGGGTTTTGGCTACACCTTC
TRBD2,TRBJ2-7,TRBV15,few,CATGEGWSYEQYF,TGTGCCACCGGGGAGGGATGGTCCTACGAGCAGTACTTC
.,TRBJ2-1,TRBV5-6,.,CASSLGISYNEQFF,TGTGCCAGCAGCTTAGGTATCTCCTACAATGAGCAGTTCTTC
.,TRBJ2-6,TRBV29-1,once,CSVEMEDSGANVLTF,TGCAGCGTTGAAATGGAGGACTCTGGGGCCAACGTCCTGACTTTC
.,TRBJ2-3,TRBV6-6,.,CASKVRTLKTSTDTQYF,TGTGCCAGCAAAGTACGAACGTTAAAGACTAGCACAGATACGCAGTATTTT
TRBD1,TRBJ2-7,TRBV24-1,.,CATSDSQGQQEQYF,TGTGCCACCAGTGATTCACAGGGACAGCAGGAGCAGTACTTC
.,TRBJ2-1,TRBV7-6,many,CASSLAEGDEQFF,TGTGCCAGCAGCTTAGCGGAAGGCGATGAGCAGTTCTTC
TRBD2,TRBJ2-5,TRBV7-2,.,CASSFTGLAGSAGETQYF,TGTGCCAGCAGCTTTACGGGACTAGCGGGATCAGCGGGAGAGACCCAGTACTTC
TRBD1,TRBJ2-1,TRBV5-5,few,CASSLGGQGLYNEQFF,TGTGCCAGCAGCTTGGGTGGACAGGGGCTATACAATGAGCAGTTCTTC
TRBD2,TRBJ2-1,TRBV7-6,many,CASSLELAGYNEQFF,TGTGCCAGCAGCTTAGAACTAGCGGGTTACAATGAGCAGTTCTTC
.,TRBJ1-3,TRBV6-6,few,CASSNHDSRSGNTIYF,TGTGCCAGCAGTAACCACGACAGTCGCTCTGGAAACACCATATATTTT
.,TRBJ2-1,TRBV20-1,.,CSARDFGNSNEQFF,TGCAGTGCTAGAGATTTCGGGAATTCGAATGAGCAGTTCTTC
.,TRBJ2-6,TRBV6-2/TRBV6-3,.,CASSLDISGANVLTF,TGTGCCAGCAGCCTCGACATCTCTGGGGCCAACGTCCTGACTTTC
.,TRBJ1-2,TRBV20-1,few,CSAIWGGSYGYTF,TGCAGTGCTATCTGGGGAGGTAGCTATGGCTACACCTTC
TRBD1,TRBJ1-1,TRBV15,few,CATSREGQGAEAFF,TGTGCCACCAGCAGAGAGGGACAGGGGGCTGAAGCTTTCTTT
.,TRBJ1-5,TRBV7-9,many,CASSLGVSNQPQHF,TGTGCCAGCAGCTTAGGAGTGAGCAATCAGCCCCAGCATTTT
TRBD1,TRBJ2-1,TRBV6-1,.,CASIIGTGGYEQFF,TGTGCCAGCATCATCGGGACAGGGGGCTATGAGCAGTTCTTC
.,TRBJ1-1,TRBV7-2,few,CASSRQQSTEAFF,TGTGCCAGCAGCAGACAGCAAAGCACTGAAGCTTTCTTT
.,TRBJ1-1,TRBV7-2,.,CASSSYRGTAEAFF,TGTGCCAGCAGCTCATATAGGGGAACCGCTGAAGCTTTCTTT
.,TRBJ1-2,TRBV30,few,CAWSVPAVWGRGYTF,TGTGCCTGGAGTGTACCGGCAGTCTGGGGTCGGGGCTACACCTTC
.,TRBJ2-7,TRBV20-1,.,CSASPRAYPTEQYF,TGCAGTGCTAGCCCCCGAGCCTACCCTACTGAGCAGTACTTC
TRBD1,TRBJ2-7,TRBV19,few,CASRGTGEYEQYF,TGTGCCAGTAGAGGGACAGGGGAGTACGAGCAGTACTTC
.,TRBJ2-5,TRBV7-9,few,CASSLLQGFQETQYF,TGTGCCAGCAGCTTATTGCAGGGCTTCCAAGAGACCCAGTACTTC
TRBD2,TRBJ2-1,TRBV19,few,CAASLTAGGSNNEQFF,TGTGCCGCCAGTCTTACAGCGGGGGGATCAAACAATGAGCAGTTCTTC
.,TRBJ2-7,TRBV19,few,CASSIPGQAYEQYF,TGTGCCAGTAGTATACCGGGACAAGCCTACGAGCAGTACTTC
TRBD2,TRBJ2-1,TRBV7-8,few,CASSLSGTSGTNEQFF,TGTGCCAGCAGCTTATCCGGGACTAGCGGCACCAATGAGCAGTTCTTC
.,TRBJ2-3,TRBV20-1,.,CSARTAYGDTQYF,TGCAGTGCAAGGACAGCTTATGGGGATACGCAGTATTTT